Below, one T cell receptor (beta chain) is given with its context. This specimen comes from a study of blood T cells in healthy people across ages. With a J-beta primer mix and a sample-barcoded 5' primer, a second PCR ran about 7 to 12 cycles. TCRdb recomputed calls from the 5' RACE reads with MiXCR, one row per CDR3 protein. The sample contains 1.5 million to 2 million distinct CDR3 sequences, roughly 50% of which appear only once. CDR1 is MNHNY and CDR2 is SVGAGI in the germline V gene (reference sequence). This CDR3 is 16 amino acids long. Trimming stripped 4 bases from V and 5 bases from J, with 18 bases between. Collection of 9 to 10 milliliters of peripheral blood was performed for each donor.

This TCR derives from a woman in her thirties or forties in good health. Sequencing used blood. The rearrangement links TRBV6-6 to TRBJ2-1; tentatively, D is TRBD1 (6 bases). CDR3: CASSLRGPKGDNEQFF. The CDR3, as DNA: TGTGCCAGCAGTTTAAGGGGTCCGAAGGGGGACAATGAGCAGTTCTTC.